This entry describes one T cell receptor (beta chain). Everyone who took part was 18 to 89 years old, and they came from 24 US areas. Before they entered the study, exposed participants had met a COVID-19 case within 2 weeks. Original processing notes: Counts of nucleated cells, estimated from reference gene primer amplification, were obtained. Profiled with immunoSEQ multiplex PCR; TCRdb holds only in-frame clones, not every one. Clone size and V and J calls were adopted from that table, with D and trimming inferred from the DNA. In the table there are 300,000 to 400,000 clones, 75% to 90% of which are singletons. V was shortened by 5 bases and J by 4 bases, with 14 bases between the two germline ends. This CDR3 region has 14 residues. The germline V gene has CDR1 MNHEY and CDR2 SVGEGT. This record comes from a study of blood T cell repertoires in COVID-19. About the research overall: T cells, B-cell-depleted T cells, or PBMCs supplied cDNA or gDNA.

The TCR originated in a woman aged 25 to 39 who had been exposed to COVID-19. The rearrangement joins TRBV6-2 or TRBV6-3 to TRBJ1-1, with D possibly being TRBD1 (5 bases). The specimen was PBMCs or T cells enriched from blood (not recorded which). The CDR3 DNA follows: TGTGCCAGCAGTCTTTACCAGGGTTTCACTGAAGCTTTCTTT. It yields the protein CASSLYQGFTEAFF.